The clone carrying this TCR beta chain appeared a few times. Compared with germline, one end of the junction differs, possibly owing to a read error. Looked up from germline, CDR1 is SNHLY and CDR2 is FYNNEI. The CDR3 length is 14 residues. The sample is drawn from a study of PD-1 blockade in classical Hodgkin lymphoma. Each and every patient relapsed after autologous stem cell transplantation, and patients got differing brentuximab vedotin exposure. Only in-frame clones appear in the TCRdb table, and some are missing; sequencing was by immunoSEQ multiplex PCR. The data show 20,000 to 25,000 clones, around three quarters seen once.

This receptor was obtained from a human donor with classical Hodgkin lymphoma. Sequencing was performed on peripheral blood mononuclear cells (PBMCs), taken before the second cycle of nivolumab. This sequence joins TRBV2 and TRBJ2-7; D gene unclear. CDR3 region: CASSEGHSSYEQYF. Here the CDR3 DNA reads TGTGCCAGCAGCGAAGGTCATAGCTCCTACGAGCAGTACTTC. The whole variable domain, remainder taken from reference TRBV2 and TRBJ2-7, is EPEVTQTPSHQVTQMGQEVILRCVPISNHLYFYWYRQILGQKVEFLVSFYNNEISEKSEIFDDQFSVERPDGSNFTLKIRSTKLEDSAMYFCASSEGHSSYEQYFGPGTRLTVT.